These 27 T cell receptor beta chains share one sample of origin, sequenced in a study of blood T cell repertoires in COVID-19 (TCRdb year 2020). The library was made by the immunoSEQ multiplex PCR assay. TCRdb took this table from immuneACCESS and kept in-frame rearrangements with V and J called. Such tables lack part of the clones; where checked against another copy, unresolved V genes explain under half of the gap, and the rest is unexplained. In all, the sample holds about 230,000 clones, and over 75% of those were seen once. The ten largest clones represent roughly 10% of the sample. The sequenced sample was peripheral blood. These receptors were obtained from a man aged 50 or older with COVID-19, enrolled during active disease.

This sequence joins TRBV5-4 and TRBJ2-7; 10 positions match TRBD2. Losses at the gene ends were 4 bases for V and 4 bases for J; bases not matched to a gene: 8. The CDR3 consists of 15 residues. CDR1 is SGHNT and CDR2 is YYREEE in the germline V gene (reference sequence). CDR3 region: CASSQAGTSVYEQYF. In DNA, the CDR3 is TGTGCCAGCAGCCAGGCCGGGACTAGCGTATACGAGCAGTACTTC.

The J gene is TRBJ1-1, the V gene TRBV3-1 (or the pseudogene TRBV3-2), with D maybe TRBD1 (5 bases). The germline V gene has CDR1 LGHDT and CDR2 YNNKEL (reference sequence). V gave up 0 bases and J gave up 10 bases, with 9 bases separating them. This CDR3 is built from 12 residues. Here the CDR3 DNA reads TGTGCCAGCAGCCAAGATTGGGGGGGAGCTTTCTTT. Protein: CASSQDWGGAFF.

The CDR3 DNA reads TGTGCCAGCGCCGCCGGGGTCATCCTCCACTTT. It codes for CASAAGVILHF. The rearrangement uses TRBV27 and TRBJ1-6; no firm D call. Germline V gene data show CDR1 as MNHEY and CDR2 as SMNVEV (reference sequence). Deletions cut 8 bases from V and 15 bases from J, with 14 bases between. The CDR3 is made up of 11 amino acids.

This CDR3 reads CASSYRRQGAMISNQPQHF. The CDR3 DNA reads TGTGCCAGCAGCTACCGGAGACAGGGGGCTATGATTAGCAATCAGCCCCAGCATTTT. The J gene is TRBJ1-5, the V gene TRBV7-8, with TRBD1 matching over 10 bases. This CDR3 contains 19 residues. Germline CDR1 and CDR2: SGHVS and FQNEAQ. J was trimmed by 0 bases and V by 4 bases; bases with no gene match: 12.

This clone was counted once. The chain links TRBV7-2 to TRBJ2-2; weak D call: TRBD2 (6 bases). This CDR3 is built from 14 residues. Between the trimmed V and J ends, which lost 5 bases and 8 bases, there was a span of 15 bases. Looked up from germline, CDR1 is SGHTA and CDR2 is FQGNSA. CDR3 nucleotides: TGTGCCAGCAGCCCGACTAGGGGATCGGGGGAGCTGTTTTTT. Protein: CASSPTRGSGELFF.

The chain couples TRBV19 to TRBJ2-1, with 14 nucleotides matching TRBD2. V shed 7 bases, J shed 5 bases, and the junction held 10 bases outside the gene matches. Germline lookup yields CDR1 LNHDA and CDR2 SQIVND (reference sequence). CDR3 size: 17 residues. The CDR3 DNA is TGTGCCAGTACCCGACTAGCGGGAGGGGCCAGGAACAATGAGCAGTTCTTC. Translation: CASTRLAGGARNNEQFF.

The CDR3 sequence is CASSSTGTSGSRADTQYF. CDR3 DNA: TGCGCCAGCAGCTCGACCGGGACTAGCGGGTCAAGGGCGGATACGCAGTATTTT. The chain is built from TRBV5-1 and TRBJ2-3; TRBD2 aligns across 12 bases. CDR1 is SGHRS, CDR2 YFSETQ, per germline. This CDR3 contains 18 residues. The V gene end was trimmed by 3 bases and the J gene end by 6 bases; junction bases not matched to a gene: 14.

V is TRBV18 and J is TRBJ2-3; TRBD1 matches 8 bases. The junction had 1 base not matched to a gene; V was cut back by 3 bases and J by 2 bases. The CDR3 loop spans 14 amino acids. Germline loops: CDR1 KGHSH, CDR2 LQKENI. DNA for the CDR3: TGTGCCAGCTCACCGGGACAGGCCACAGATACGCAGTATTTT. As protein: CASSPGQATDTQYF. The variable domain in full, completed from reference TRBV18 and TRBJ2-3, reads NAGVMQNPRHLVRRRGQEARLRCSPMKGHSHVYWYRQLPEEGLKFMVYLQKENIIDESGMPKERFSAEFPKEGPSILRIQQVVRGDSAAYFCASSPGQATDTQYFGPGTRLTVL.

This chain uses TRBV5-1 with TRBJ2-5; tentatively, D is TRBD2 (5 bases). Trimming shortened V by 4 bases and J by 5 bases, and 18 bases separated the two germline ends. Germline CDR1 is SGHRS and CDR2 is YFSETQ. The CDR3 sequence is 15 residues long. CDR3 in DNA: TGCGCCAGCAGCGACCCGGGCTCGGAGGTGGAGACCCAGTACTTC. As protein: CASSDPGSEVETQYF.

The J gene is TRBJ1-5, the V gene TRBV25-1; the D gene is possibly TRBD1 (6 bases). The V end lost 3 bases, the J end lost 4 bases, and 13 bases lay between the germline ends. Germline V gene lookup returns CDR1 MGHDK and CDR2 SYGVNS. This CDR3 comprises 15 residues. CDR3: CASSDRGFGNQPQHF. CDR3 DNA: TGTGCCAGCAGTGACAGGGGTTTCGGTAATCAGCCCCAGCATTTT. The full variable domain, completed using reference TRBV25-1 and TRBJ1-5, is EADIYQTPRYLVIGTGKKITLECSQTMGHDKMYWYQQDPGMELHLIHYSYGVNSTEKGDLSSESTVSRIRTEHFPLTLESARPSHTSQYLCASSDRGFGNQPQHFGDGTRLSIL.

This rearrangement joins TRBV29-1 to TRBJ1-3; 10 nucleotides agree with TRBD1. Germline CDR1 SQVTM, CDR2 ANQGSEA. V lost 1 base and J lost 5; bases outside the gene matches: 8. CDR3 length: 16 amino acids. CDR3 protein: CSVEGRTGGNRNTIYF. DNA for the CDR3: TGCAGCGTTGAAGGCCGGACAGGGGGTAATAGAAACACCATATATTTT.

This clone was observed a handful of times. V is TRBV19 and J is TRBJ2-1, with D hard to call. Per germline, CDR1 LNHDA and CDR2 SQIVND (reference sequence). V dropped 1 base and J dropped 4 bases, with 11 bases sitting between them. The CDR3 spans 15 residues. CDR3 protein: CASSIGLYEYNEQFF. The DNA for the CDR3 is TGTGCCAGTAGTATAGGACTGTACGAATACAATGAGCAGTTCTTC.

The chain employs TRBV6-5 and TRBJ2-7; 10 bases map to TRBD2. CDR3 size: 15 residues. V trimming: 5 bases; J trimming: 7 bases; junction bases outside the gene matches: 11. Germline V lookup: CDR1 MNHEY, CDR2 SVGAGI. CDR3 loop: CASSPSGGAVWEQYF. CDR3 bases: TGTGCCAGCAGTCCAAGCGGGGGGGCCGTCTGGGAGCAGTACTTC.

The CDR3, as DNA: TGTGCCAGCTCACCAGGGACAAGGAATGAGCAGTTCTTC. It codes for CASSPGTRNEQFF. The V gene is TRBV18, the J gene TRBJ2-1; D might be TRBD1 (6 bases). The length of the CDR3 is 13 residues. The germline V gene has CDR1 KGHSH and CDR2 LQKENI. V was trimmed by 2 bases and J by 7 bases, leaving 9 bases between them.

The gene calls are TRBV27 and TRBJ1-6; TRBD1 agrees at 7 bases. CDR3 length: 16 amino acids. J was trimmed by 3 bases and V by 5 bases; bases with no gene match: 7. CDR1 MNHEY and CDR2 SMNVEV come from the germline V gene (reference sequence). The CDR3 bases are TGTGCCAGCAGTGTTACTTACAGGGGCTATAATTCACCCCTCCACTTT. This translates into CASSVTYRGYNSPLHF.

This clone was detected once. The chain uses TRBV7-2 and TRBJ1-6, with 7 bases lining up with TRBD1. Germline V gene lookup returns CDR1 SGHTA and CDR2 FQGNSA. V was clipped by 5 bases and J by 9 bases; unmatched bases: 7. CDR3 length: 14 amino acids. The DNA for the CDR3 is TGTGCCAGCAGCCCGGGACAGATAATTTCACCCCTCCACTTT. It is translated as CASSPGQIISPLHF.

The J gene is TRBJ1-2, the V gene TRBV7-9; no clear D gene. The CDR3 is made up of 16 amino acids. Trimming took off 0 bases at V and 1 base at J, with 12 bases between the two ends. Germline V gene lookup returns CDR1 SEHNR and CDR2 FQNEAQ (reference sequence). For the CDR3, the DNA is TGTGCCAGCAGCTTAGCGGCTGGCTTATATAACTATGGCTACACCTTC. It is translated as CASSLAAGLYNYGYTF.

The genes are TRBV27 and TRBJ1-5; 8 bases map to TRBD1. The trim removed 5 bases at V and 3 bases at J, leaving 6 bases unmatched. The CDR3 contains 15 residues. Germline CDR1 MNHEY, CDR2 SMNVEV (reference sequence). The CDR3 sequence is CASSRTGNPNQPQHF. The CDR3 DNA reads TGTGCCAGCAGTAGGACAGGGAATCCCAATCAGCCCCAGCATTTT.

This chain links TRBV14 with TRBJ2-7; 9 bases fit TRBD1. Looked up from germline, CDR1 is SGHDN and CDR2 is FVKESK. V was clipped by 3 bases and J by 6 bases; unmatched bases: 12. CDR3 length: 16 residues. CDR3 nucleotides: TGTGCCAGCAGCCAGTTGGGGGGGACAGGGTTATTCGAGCAGTACTTC. This sequence encodes CASSQLGGTGLFEQYF.

V and J are TRBV7-2 and TRBJ2-7; TRBD1 agrees at 8 bases. J gave up 3 bases and V 0 bases, and 7 bases lay outside the gene matches. Germline V gene lookup returns CDR1 SGHTA and CDR2 FQGNSA. The CDR3 is 16 amino acids. This chain's CDR3 is CASSLASGQGGYEQYF. In DNA, the CDR3 is TGTGCCAGCAGCTTAGCGTCAGGACAGGGCGGCTACGAGCAGTACTTC.

This clone counts as large (0.1 to 1%). The chain carries TRBV4-2 and TRBJ2-1, with 8 bases fitting TRBD2. This CDR3 has 15 residues. CDR1 is LGHNA, CDR2 YNFKEQ, per germline. The V segment lost 8 bases and the J segment 8 bases; nucleotides outside the gene matches: 14. The CDR3 bases are TGTGCCAGCGGGGAAGGAGCGGGAGAGGGGGATGAGCAGTTCTTC. This encodes CASGEGAGEGDEQFF.

The chain joins TRBV5-5 to TRBJ1-1; D ambiguous. The V gene lost 3 bases and the J gene lost 0 bases, with 12 bases spanning the gap. This CDR3 contains 15 residues. Germline V gene data show CDR1 as SGHKS and CDR2 as YYEKEE (reference sequence). The CDR3 DNA reads TGTGCCAGCAGCTCTCACCCGGCGGTGAACACTGAAGCTTTCTTT. It codes for CASSSHPAVNTEAFF.

The V and J genes are TRBV7-2 and TRBJ1-2; TRBD1 aligns across 7 bases. The germline V gene has CDR1 SGHTA and CDR2 FQGNSA. The CDR3 runs to 15 residues. The J segment lost 2 bases and the V segment lost 5 bases, leaving 8 bases of the junction unmatched. The DNA for the CDR3 is TGTGCCAGCAGCCCCGGGACAGAACCAAACTATGGCTACACCTTC. Its translation: CASSPGTEPNYGYTF.

This clone was picked up one time. V usage is TRBV11-3 and J usage is TRBJ1-1; D not certain. CDR1 is SGHNT and CDR2 is YENEEA in the germline V gene. This CDR3 contains 13 residues. The V end lost 3 bases, the J end lost 1 base, and 6 bases lay between the germline ends. CDR3 coding DNA: TGTGCCAGCAGCTTCAGGCAGAACACTGAAGCTTTCTTT. Residues: CASSFRQNTEAFF.

This clone was observed a few times. The V gene is TRBV19, the J gene TRBJ1-2; D not resolved. The V and J ends lost 6 bases and 6 bases respectively, with 17 bases between them. Germline CDR1 reads LNHDA; CDR2 reads SQIVND (reference sequence). The CDR3 covers 14 residues. This chain's CDR3 is CASSRPTQRDGYTF. DNA for the CDR3: TGTGCCAGTAGCCGCCCAACCCAACGCGATGGCTACACCTTC.

The chain couples TRBV29-1 to TRBJ2-7, with D tentatively TRBD1 (5 bases). Germline V gene lookup returns CDR1 SQVTM and CDR2 ANQGSEA. V was pared by 4 bases and J by 5 bases, with 15 bases between. This CDR3 has 13 residues. This CDR3 reads CSVGGRHHDEQYF. CDR3 DNA: TGCAGCGTTGGGGGCCGACACCACGACGAGCAGTACTTC.

This chain's CDR3 is CASSLDSRNQPQHF. CDR3 nucleotide sequence: TGTGCCAGCAGCCTGGACAGCCGCAATCAGCCCCAGCATTTT. The chain has TRBV5-4 and TRBJ1-5, with a tentative D call TRBD1 (6 bases). The CDR3 has 14 amino acids. From germline, CDR1 is SGHNT and CDR2 YYREEE (reference sequence). Trimming left V 4 bases short and J 2 bases short, with 10 bases between.